This T cell receptor beta chain was retrieved from a study of blood T cell repertoires in COVID-19. The overall study: T cells, B-cell-depleted T cells, or PBMCs supplied cDNA or gDNA.

The CDR3 loop spans 16 amino acids. V shed 5 bases and J 7 bases; nucleotides not matched to a gene: 13. CDR1 SGHAT and CDR2 FQNNGV come from the germline V gene. TCRdb keeps only in-frame clones here, not all; method: immunoSEQ multiplex PCR. Among roughly 140,000 clones listed, around nine tenths were seen once. This receptor was taken from a human donor in a cohort sampled during active COVID-19. The V gene is TRBV11-2, the J gene TRBJ2-1, with 8 bases aligning to TRBD2. Sequencing was carried out using peripheral blood. CDR3 sequence (DNA): TGTGCCAGCAGCGGCGTGGGGCGGGGGGCGAGGAATGAGCAGTTCTTC. It translates to CASSGVGRGARNEQFF.